This T cell receptor beta chain was recovered during a study of glioma-infiltrating T cells. Study-level background: WHO grade II oligodendrogliomas or astrocytomas, plus non-recurrent WHO grade IV glioblastomas, were sampled. Presurgical dexamethasone in glioma patients lasted six or fewer days. Study-level findings and limits: Very few CDR3 sequences were shared between tissue and blood. Tissue-blood divergence was below expectation in non-neoplastic patients, above in gliomas.

Amplification of TCR alpha and beta CDR3 regions from RNA used iRepertoire nested multiplex PCR. TCRdb re-called the multiplex PCR reads through MiXCR, storing one row per CDR3 protein. The data show 300,000 to 400,000 distinct CDR3 sequences, with 41% seen just once and approximately 12% held by the top ten. This clonotype was observed a single time. The target antigen is unknown. The junction differs from germline at one of its ends, possibly a read error. Germline V lookup: CDR1 SGHTA, CDR2 FQGNSA. The CDR3 spans 11 residues. The chain employs TRBV7-2 and TRBJ1-1; the D is unclear. The material sequenced was glioma tissue, nonneoplastic brain tissue, or PBMCs (not recorded which). This TCR derives from a human donor with low-grade glioma or glioblastoma, undergoing nonglioma brain surgery, or in good health (not recorded which). The CDR3 is CASSLSTEASF. CDR3 nucleotides: TGTGCCAGCAGCTTAAGTACTGAAGCTTCCTTT.